This TCR beta chain is from a study of cytomegalovirus exposure and HLA in healthy donors. Study at large: It was reported in a later analysis that the same platform had been used for the roughly 110 validation repertoires as for the approximately 700 first-cohort repertoires. General observations from the study: In vitro work confirmed that three CMV-associated chains recognize CMV antigens. The study put about 180 TCR beta chains on its list as cytomegalovirus-associated.

The protocol was immunoSEQ multiplex PCR, while the TCRdb copy is restricted to in-frame clones and leaves out a portion. The profile shows about 98,000 clones, around 88% of them singletons. Notes on this clone: Its antigen is unknown.

V was pared by 4 bases and J by 6 bases, with 12 bases between. This CDR3 is built from 13 residues. Germline values: CDR1 SNHLY, CDR2 FYNNEI. The chain joins TRBV2 to TRBJ2-5; D gene ambiguous. This receptor was obtained from a woman under 40 in good health and CMV-seronegative. Sequencing was carried out using PBMCs. The chain's CDR3 is CASSVSRDKTQYF. The CDR3, as DNA: TGTGCCAGCAGTGTAAGTCGCGATAAGACCCAGTACTTC.